The 10 T cell receptor beta chains reported below all come from one sample, sequenced in a study of cytomegalovirus exposure and HLA in healthy donors. Both 60 Vbeta primers and 13 Jbeta primers went into the PCR. Using immunoSEQ multiplex PCR, the repertoire was profiled, and TCRdb retains in-frame clones only, with some absent. Of roughly 150,000 clones listed, around 80% are singletons. The sequenced sample was PBMCs. Receptor source: a woman in her forties in good health and CMV-seropositive.

The gene calls are TRBV7-8 and TRBJ2-3; 7 nucleotides align to TRBD1. With 5 bases clipped from V and 6 bases from J, the junction kept 11 bases outside the gene matches. CDR3 length: 15 amino acids. Germline V gene lookup returns CDR1 SGHVS and CDR2 FQNEAQ. The CDR3 is CASSPQDREWDTQYF. The CDR3 DNA sequence: TGTGCCAGCAGCCCCCAAGACAGGGAGTGGGATACGCAGTATTTT. The full variable domain, completed using reference TRBV7-8 and TRBJ2-3, is GAGVSQSPRYKVAKRGQDVALRCDPISGHVSLFWYQQALGQGPEFLTYFQNEAQLDKSGLPSDRFFAERPEGSVSTLKIQRTQQEDSAVYLCASSPQDREWDTQYFGPGTRLTVL.

The sample holds a few counts of this clone. This chain joins TRBV4-2 and TRBJ1-1; no reliable D call. There are 16 residues in the CDR3. The germline CDR1 and CDR2 sequences are LGHNA and YNFKEQ. V gave up 0 bases and J gave up 0 bases, with 11 bases separating them. CDR3 in DNA: TGTGCCAGCAGCCAAGATCCTGGCCAGTTGAACACTGAAGCTTTCTTT. It translates to CASSQDPGQLNTEAFF.

The gene calls are TRBV9 and TRBJ2-5, with 7 positions matching TRBD2. The tail of the sequence fits TRBJ2-7 better, so the J call may be wrong. CDR1 is SGDLS and CDR2 is YYNGEE in the germline V gene. This CDR3 is built from 15 residues. This CDR3 reads CASSVEAGPTYEQYF. For the CDR3, the DNA is TGTGCCAGCAGCGTAGAAGCGGGACCCACCTACGAGCAGTACTTC.

The genes are TRBV19 and TRBJ2-2; 8 bases align to TRBD1. V dropped 3 bases and J dropped 4; count of bases not matched to a gene: 10. The CDR3 consists of 17 residues. Germline CDR1 and CDR2: LNHDA and SQIVND (reference sequence). The CDR3 nucleotides read TGTGCCAGTAGTATGAGTCGCAGGGGGCACAGCACCGGGGAGCTGTTTTTT. It is translated as CASSMSRRGHSTGELFF.

Turning to this clone: Distinct nucleotide sequences in the sample also encode this CDR3. J is TRBJ2-1 and V is TRBV5-4; TRBD2 aligns across 12 bases. Germline trimming cut 1 base from V and 5 bases from J; bases unmatched to any gene: 4. The CDR3 is 16 residues long. Germline CDR1 reads SGHNT; CDR2 reads YYREEE (reference sequence). CDR3 amino acids: CASSLRRLAGDNEQFF. The DNA of the CDR3 is TGTGCCAGCAGCTTGCGGAGACTAGCGGGGGACAATGAGCAGTTCTTC.

This rearrangement joins TRBV28 to TRBJ2-7; 11 bases map to TRBD1. The ends lost 6 bases at V and 3 bases at J; junction bases unmatched: 7. The CDR3 extends over 15 amino acids. Germline CDR1 MDHEN, CDR2 SYDVKM. The CDR3 DNA is TGTGCCAGCAGAGTGGGGACAGGGGGTAACTACGAGCAGTACTTC. This sequence encodes CASRVGTGGNYEQYF.

The chain recombines TRBV7-2 with TRBJ1-5, with D unresolved. This CDR3 comprises 14 residues. V was trimmed by 6 bases and J by 3 bases, leaving 12 bases between them. Germline V gene data show CDR1 as SGHTA and CDR2 as FQGNSA. CDR3 protein: CASRDPGLNQPQHF. The CDR3 DNA reads as TGTGCCAGCAGGGATCCGGGTCTCAATCAGCCCCAGCATTTT.

V usage is TRBV7-6 and J usage is TRBJ2-1, with D maybe TRBD2 (6 bases). The V end was cut by 3 bases, the J end by 2 bases, with 11 bases between. The germline CDR1 and CDR2 sequences are SGHVS and FNYEAQ. This CDR3 contains 15 residues. The CDR3 spells CASSFAGSAYNEQFF. CDR3 nucleotide sequence: TGTGCCAGCAGCTTCGCGGGAAGCGCCTACAATGAGCAGTTCTTC.

The rearrangement uses TRBV7-3 and TRBJ1-1; D might be TRBD1 (6 bases). With 2 bases removed from V and 4 bases from J, the gap between germline ends came to 14 bases. Germline CDR1 reads SGHTA; CDR2 reads FQGTGA. The CDR3 totals 15 residues. The CDR3: CASSLGTGRGTEAFF. The CDR3 region has the DNA TGTGCCAGCAGCTTAGGTACAGGGAGAGGCACTGAAGCTTTCTTT.

This chain joins TRBV4-2 and TRBJ2-7, with 7 bases matching TRBD2. CDR1 and CDR2 from the germline V gene are LGHNA and YNFKEQ. V gave up 0 bases and J gave up 1 base; unmatched junction bases: 9. The CDR3 is 17 residues long. The CDR3 sequence is CASSQEEGLHSSYEQYF. DNA of the CDR3: TGTGCCAGCAGCCAAGAAGAGGGACTACACTCTTCCTACGAGCAGTACTTC.